The 29 T cell receptor beta chains below come from one sample, sequenced in a study of early T cells in non-severe SARS-CoV-2 infection. TCRdb itself ran the 5' RACE reads through MiXCR, one entry per CDR3 protein. The sample shows some 30,000 distinct CDR3 sequences, 4.5% to 7% of them seen only once. Source material: whole blood. Source of these receptors: an adult who was a healthcare worker with PCR-confirmed SARS-CoV-2 infection or an uninfected control (not recorded which).

This clonotype was seen at least ten times. This chain uses TRBV6-5 with TRBJ2-5; D may correspond to TRBD1 or TRBD2 (6 bases each). CDR1 is MNHEY, CDR2 SVGAGI, per germline. Trimming left V 5 bases short and J 4 bases short, with 14 bases between. The CDR3 spans 14 residues. For the CDR3, the DNA is TGTGCCAGCAGTACCCCTGGGGGGCTAGAGACCCAGTACTTC. It yields the protein CASSTPGGLETQYF.

In the case of this clonotype: A much larger clonotype is one base distant, so this may be a read error. The V and J genes are TRBV11-2 and TRBJ1-6; D gene uncertain. Germline CDR1 and CDR2: SGHAT and FQNNGV. This CDR3 has 12 residues. CDR3 in DNA: TGTGTCAGCAGCGGGTATAATTCACCCCTCCACTTT. Residues: CVSSGYNSPLHF.

Only a few counts were recorded for this clonotype. The genes are TRBV6-6 and TRBJ2-5, with D tentatively TRBD1 or TRBD2 (5 bases each). CDR1 is MNHNY, CDR2 SVGAGI, per germline (reference sequence). The CDR3 covers 14 residues. V was trimmed by 7 bases and J by 5 bases, leaving 17 bases between them. The CDR3 DNA reads TGTGCCAGCACCCCCGGTCGGGGACGGGAGACCCAGTACTTC. The encoded protein is CASTPGRGRETQYF.

This clonotype turned up a few times. The rearrangement links TRBV5-1 to TRBJ1-4; TRBD1 matches at 7 bases. V lost 5 bases and J lost 3; bases outside the gene matches: 4. Germline CDR1 and CDR2: SGHRS and YFSETQ. There are 14 residues in the CDR3. The CDR3 nucleotides read TGCGCCAGCAGACCCGGGACAGCTAATGAAAAACTGTTTTTT. Translating gives CASRPGTANEKLFF.

This clonotype showed up many times. The CDR3 DNA reads TGTGCCAGCAGCCGTCCCGCCAAAAACATTCAGTACTTC. Translated, it gives CASSRPAKNIQYF. The rearrangement links TRBV11-2 to TRBJ2-4; D remains unclear. V lost 5 bases and J lost 1, with 6 bases in between. The CDR3 loop spans 13 amino acids. Germline V lookup: CDR1 SGHAT, CDR2 FQNNGV.

In this sample, this clonotype turned up many times. The chain is built from TRBV6-5 and TRBJ1-1, with 7 bases that match TRBD1. Per germline, CDR1 MNHEY and CDR2 SVGAGI. The junction had 4 bases not matched to a gene; V was cut back by 2 bases and J by 1 base. The CDR3 length is 15 residues. The CDR3 DNA reads as TGTGCCAGCAGTTACGGACGGACAGGGAACACTGAAGCTTTCTTT. It codes for CASSYGRTGNTEAFF.

This clonotype was observed many times. The CDR3 sequence: CSARDGQYNSPLHF. The CDR3, as DNA: TGCAGTGCTAGAGATGGACAATATAATTCACCCCTCCACTTT. This sequence joins TRBV20-1 and TRBJ1-6, with D tentatively TRBD1 (5 bases). Germline V gene lookup returns CDR1 DFQATT and CDR2 SNEGSKA (reference sequence). Trimming took off 0 bases at V and 4 bases at J, with 7 bases between the two ends. This CDR3 is built from 14 residues.

The rearrangement links TRBV3-1 to TRBJ2-6; D is unclear. V lost 2 bases to trimming and J lost 1 base, with 6 bases between them. Germline-derived CDR1 and CDR2 are LGHDT and YNNKEL (reference sequence). This CDR3 contains 15 residues. The chain's CDR3 is CASSQMGSGANVLTF. The CDR3 nucleotides read TGTGCCAGCAGCCAAATGGGTTCTGGGGCCAACGTCCTGACTTTC. Full variable domain (remainder filled in from reference TRBV3-1 and TRBJ2-6): DTAVSQTPKYLVTQMGNDKSIKCEQNLGHDTMYWYKQDSKKFLKIMFSYNNKELIINETVPNRFSPKSPDKAHLNLHINSLELGDSAVYFCASSQMGSGANVLTFGAGSRLTVL.

In DNA, the CDR3 is TGCAGTGCTCACAGGGATCTGAATCAGCCCCAGCATTTT. This sequence encodes CSAHRDLNQPQHF. V usage is TRBV20-1 and J usage is TRBJ1-5, with D maybe TRBD1 (6 bases). CDR1 and CDR2 (germline): DFQATT, SNEGSKA (reference sequence). The CDR3 consists of 13 residues. Trimming took off 5 bases at V and 4 bases at J, with 12 bases between the two ends.

This clonotype came up many times. The chain recombines TRBV12-3 or TRBV12-4 with TRBJ2-7, with D possibly TRBD1 on 5 matching bases. Trimming took 3 bases from V and 2 from J, leaving 8 bases between them. The CDR3 is 13 amino acids. The CDR3 bases are TGTGCCAGCAGTTTTGGGGCAACCTACGAGCAGTACTTC. It codes for CASSFGATYEQYF.

This clonotype has more than one count but fewer than ten. The gene calls are TRBV28 and TRBJ2-4, with 15 nucleotides matching TRBD2. Germline V lookup: CDR1 MDHEN, CDR2 SYDVKM. This CDR3 has 18 residues. Germline trimming cut 5 bases from V and 8 bases from J; bases unmatched to any gene: 13. The CDR3 bases are TGTGCCAGCAGTCCCCCGGGACTAGCGGGGGGTAAGGGGGACATTCAGTACTTC. Amino acid sequence: CASSPPGLAGGKGDIQYF.

This clonotype was recorded at least ten times. This chain uses TRBV3-1 with TRBJ2-5, with 10 bases fitting TRBD2. V lost 3 bases to trimming and J lost 5 bases; unmatched junction nucleotides: 9. Germline V lookup: CDR1 LGHDT, CDR2 YNNKEL (reference sequence). The CDR3 length is 16 residues. The CDR3 sequence: CASSHRAGGPRETQYF. The CDR3 DNA reads as TGTGCCAGCAGCCATAGAGCGGGGGGGCCGAGGGAGACCCAGTACTTC.

This clonotype was seen only a few times. CDR3: CASSLKGTDYGYTF. The CDR3 bases are TGTGCCAGCAGTTTAAAGGGGACAGATTATGGCTACACCTTC. The chain has TRBV28 and TRBJ1-2, with 7 bases aligning to TRBD1. After removal of 2 bases from V and 5 bases from J, the junction contained 5 bases not matched to a gene. The CDR3 has 14 residues. Germline CDR1 is MDHEN and CDR2 is SYDVKM.

In its sample, this clonotype was seen many times. This chain uses TRBV6-1 with TRBJ2-7, with D hard to call. Trimming removed 2 bases from V and 1 base from J, with 9 bases in between. The germline CDR1 and CDR2 sequences are MNHNS and SASEGT. This CDR3 has 14 amino acids. In nucleotides, the CDR3 is TGTGCCAGCAGTGAATTGACGCCTTCCTACGAGCAGTACTTC. Translating it yields CASSELTPSYEQYF.

This clonotype showed up many times. This chain links TRBV5-1 with TRBJ1-1; D gene ambiguous. The CDR3 has 17 amino acids. Germline V gene sequence: CDR1 SGHRS, CDR2 YFSETQ. V was clipped by 1 base and J by 1 base, with 17 bases between them. CDR3 nucleotides: TGCGCCAGCAGCTTGAGGGCCTCCTTAACGTCGAACACTGAAGCTTTCTTT. Its translation is CASSLRASLTSNTEAFF. Based on the CDR3 plus reference TRBV5-1 and TRBJ1-1, the full variable domain is KAGVTQTPRYLIKTRGQQVTLSCSPISGHRSVSWYQQTPGQGLQFLFEYFSETQRNKGNFPGRFSGRQFSNSRSEMNVSTLELGDSALYLCASSLRASLTSNTEAFFGQGTRLTVV.

The chain joins TRBV6-1 to TRBJ1-1; D not resolved. The V end was cut by 0 bases, the J end by 3 bases, with 17 bases between. The germline V gene encodes CDR1 MNHNS and CDR2 SASEGT. The CDR3 sequence is 17 residues long. The CDR3 nucleotides read TGTGCCAGCAGTGAAGCCGTCGGGTTTAGGGCGGACACTGAAGCTTTCTTT. Its translation is CASSEAVGFRADTEAFF.

This clonotype is medium-sized. The chain couples TRBV20-1 to TRBJ1-2, with 8 bases aligning to TRBD1. The CDR3 loop spans 15 amino acids. Germline CDR1 is DFQATT and CDR2 is SNEGSKA (reference sequence). V trimming: 4 bases; J trimming: 2 bases; junction bases outside the gene matches: 9. CDR3 nucleotide sequence: TGCAGTGCTAACCTTTTCGGGACAGGCAACTATGGCTACACCTTC. Residues: CSANLFGTGNYGYTF.

This clonotype was observed many times. This sequence joins TRBV4-1 and TRBJ2-3, with D perhaps TRBD1 (6 bases). V was trimmed by 4 bases and J by 1 base, leaving 24 bases between them. Germline CDR1 and CDR2: MGHRA and YSYEKL. The length of the CDR3 is 19 residues. This CDR3 reads CASSPYLTGVMFGTDTQYF. CDR3 DNA sequence: TGCGCCAGCAGCCCTTATTTGACAGGAGTAATGTTCGGCACAGATACGCAGTATTTT.

This clonotype was seen at least ten times. This sequence joins TRBV7-9 and TRBJ2-2, with 8 bases that match TRBD2. Unmatched junction bases numbered 14, after V lost 5 bases and J lost 0 bases. The CDR3 spans 19 residues. Germline CDR1 is SEHNR and CDR2 is FQNEAQ (reference sequence). CDR3 sequence reads: CASSPVGSGGPTNTGELFF. The DNA of the CDR3 is TGTGCCAGCAGCCCCGTAGGGAGCGGGGGCCCAACGAACACCGGGGAGCTGTTTTTT. Based on the CDR3 plus reference TRBV7-9 and TRBJ2-2, the full variable domain is DTGVSQNPRHKITKRGQNVTFRCDPISEHNRLYWYRQTLGQGPEFLTYFQNEAQLEKSRLLSDRFSAERPKGSFSTLEIQRTEQGDSAMYLCASSPVGSGGPTNTGELFFGEGSRLTVL.

This chain uses TRBV12-5 with TRBJ1-5; D is unresolved. Between the trimmed V and J ends, which lost 5 bases and 8 bases, there was a span of 7 bases. Germline values: CDR1 LGHNT, CDR2 FRNRAP. CDR3 length: 11 residues. CDR3 DNA: TGTGCTAGTGGTGATCGGGAGCCCCAGCATTTT. This gives the protein CASGDREPQHF.

This clonotype appeared many times. V gene TRBV9 combines with J gene TRBJ2-3; a possible D gene is TRBD2 (6 bases). V was trimmed by 3 bases and J by 6 bases, leaving 14 bases between them. Germline CDR1 SGDLS, CDR2 YYNGEE. The CDR3 totals 14 residues. CDR3 residues: CASSASGRADTQYF. The CDR3 DNA reads as TGTGCCAGCAGCGCCAGCGGGCGCGCTGATACGCAGTATTTT.

This clonotype was observed a handful of times. V gene TRBV4-1 combines with J gene TRBJ2-3; D ambiguous. CDR3 length equals 15 residues. With 0 bases removed from V and 6 bases from J, the gap between germline ends came to 13 bases. Germline V gene sequence: CDR1 MGHRA, CDR2 YSYEKL. The CDR3 protein is CASSQDWPRSDTQYF. Here the CDR3 DNA reads TGCGCCAGCAGCCAAGATTGGCCGAGGAGCGATACGCAGTATTTT.

This clonotype was picked up many times. CDR3 coding DNA: TGTGCCAGCAGTCCCTCGAAGACGGGAGAGCAGTACTTC. Translation: CASSPSKTGEQYF. This chain links TRBV6-6 with TRBJ2-7; possible D gene TRBD2, 5 bases. The CDR3 runs 13 residues. Trimming shortened V by 5 bases and J by 7 bases, and 15 bases separated the two germline ends. The germline gives CDR1 MNHNY, CDR2 SVGAGI (reference sequence).

The CDR3, as DNA: TGCGCCAGCAGCCCTATGGACAGGGGGAACACTGAAGCTTTCTTT. As protein: CASSPMDRGNTEAFF. The V and J genes are TRBV5-1 and TRBJ1-1, with 9 bases identical to TRBD1. J was trimmed by 1 base and V by 4 bases; bases with no gene match: 5. Germline CDR1 and CDR2: SGHRS and YFSETQ. This CDR3 region has 15 residues.

In its sample, this clonotype was seen a few times. This chain connects TRBV27 to TRBJ2-2; 9 bases map to TRBD2. Germline CDR1 reads MNHEY; CDR2 reads SMNVEV (reference sequence). V dropped 5 bases and J dropped 3; count of bases not matched to a gene: 7. The CDR3 extends over 16 amino acids. CDR3 nucleotide sequence: TGTGCCAGCAGTAAAACTAGCGGGCTCGACACCGGGGAGCTGTTTTTT. Its translation: CASSKTSGLDTGELFF.

In its sample, this clonotype was seen many times. In nucleotides, the CDR3 is TGCGCCAGCAGCCAAGCCGGGACAGGGAACACTGAAGCTTTCTTT. Protein sequence: CASSQAGTGNTEAFF. This sequence joins TRBV4-1 and TRBJ1-1; 8 nucleotides line up with TRBD1. This CDR3 contains 15 residues. In germline, CDR1 is MGHRA, CDR2 YSYEKL. V lost 1 base to trimming and J lost 1 base; unmatched junction nucleotides: 2.

J is TRBJ2-5 and V is TRBV6-4; 11 nucleotides line up with TRBD2. From germline, CDR1 is MRHNA and CDR2 SNTAGT. V was clipped by 4 bases and J by 2 bases; unmatched bases: 3. This CDR3 contains 15 residues. The CDR3, as DNA: TGTGCCAGCAGTGGCCTAGCGGGGGGTCAAGAGACCCAGTACTTC. This encodes CASSGLAGGQETQYF.

The sample holds many counts of this clonotype. The genes are TRBV20-1 and TRBJ2-5; D perhaps matches TRBD2 (6 bases). CDR1 and CDR2 from the germline V gene are DFQATT and SNEGSKA (reference sequence). This CDR3 contains 15 residues. Deletions cut 2 bases from V and 1 base from J, with 14 bases between. The CDR3 sequence is CSARKIRDFQETQYF. In nucleotides, the CDR3 is TGCAGTGCTAGAAAAATCCGGGACTTCCAAGAGACCCAGTACTTC.

This clonotype was observed many times. This chain links TRBV7-3 with TRBJ2-5; perhaps TRBD2 as D (6 bases). The CDR3 length is 14 residues. Trimming shortened V by 1 base and J by 2 bases, and 8 bases separated the two germline ends. The germline CDR1 and CDR2 sequences are SGHTA and FQGTGA. The DNA of the CDR3 is TGTGCCAGCAGCTTAAGGGGGACTCAAGAGACCCAGTACTTC. Its protein is CASSLRGTQETQYF.